This T cell receptor (beta chain) stems from a study of blood T cells in healthy people across ages. Germline lookup yields CDR1 MNHEY and CDR2 SVGEGT. The CDR3 has 14 amino acids. Trimming took off 6 bases at V and 4 bases at J, with 13 bases between the two ends. Combining a sample-barcoded 5' primer with a J-beta primer mix, a second PCR ran for about 6 to 11 cycles. TCRdb recomputed calls from the 5' RACE reads with MiXCR, one row per CDR3 protein. Among 800,000 to 1,300,000 distinct CDR3 sequences listed, about 23% were seen once. This clonotype was counted a few times. These sequences were also reported in another study, on T cells of mothers and their children.

The chain is built from TRBV6-2 or TRBV6-3 and TRBJ1-5; D possibly corresponds to TRBD1 (6 bases). This receptor was identified in a girl aged 2 to 10 in good health. The specimen sequenced was blood. CDR3 in amino acids: CASSHDRKNQPQHF. The DNA for the CDR3 is TGTGCCAGCAGCCACGACAGGAAAAATCAGCCCCAGCATTTT.